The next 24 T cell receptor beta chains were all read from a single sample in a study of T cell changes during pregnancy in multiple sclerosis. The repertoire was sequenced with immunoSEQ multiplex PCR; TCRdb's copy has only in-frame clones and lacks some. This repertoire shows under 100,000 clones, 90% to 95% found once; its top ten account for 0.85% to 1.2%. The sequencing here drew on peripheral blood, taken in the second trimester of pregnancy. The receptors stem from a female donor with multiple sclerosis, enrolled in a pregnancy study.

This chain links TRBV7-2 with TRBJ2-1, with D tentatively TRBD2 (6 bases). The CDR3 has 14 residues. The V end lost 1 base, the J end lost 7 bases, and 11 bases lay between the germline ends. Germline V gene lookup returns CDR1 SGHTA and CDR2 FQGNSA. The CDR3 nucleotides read TGTGCCAGCAGCTTAGGGGACTGGGGGAATGAGCAGTTCTTC. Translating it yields CASSLGDWGNEQFF.

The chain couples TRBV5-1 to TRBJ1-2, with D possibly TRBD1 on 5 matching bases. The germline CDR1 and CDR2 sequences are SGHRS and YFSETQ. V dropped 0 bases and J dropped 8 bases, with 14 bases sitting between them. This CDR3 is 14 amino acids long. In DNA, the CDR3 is TGCGCCAGCAGCTTGGTAGCAGGGTTTAAGGGCTACACCTTC. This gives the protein CASSLVAGFKGYTF.

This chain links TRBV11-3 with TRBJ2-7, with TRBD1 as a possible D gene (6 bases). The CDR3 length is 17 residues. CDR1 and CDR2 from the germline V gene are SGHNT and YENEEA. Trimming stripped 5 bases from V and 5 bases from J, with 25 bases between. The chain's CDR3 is CASSLGPPTGLYHEQYF. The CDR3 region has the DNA TGTGCCAGCAGCCTAGGCCCACCGACAGGCCTATATCACGAGCAGTACTTC.

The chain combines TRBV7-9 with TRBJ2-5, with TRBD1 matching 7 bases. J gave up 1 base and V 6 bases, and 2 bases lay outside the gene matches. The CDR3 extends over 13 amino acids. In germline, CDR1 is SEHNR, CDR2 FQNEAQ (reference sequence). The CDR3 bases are TGTGCCAGCAGGGGACAGCTCCAAGAGACCCAGTACTTC. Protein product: CASRGQLQETQYF.

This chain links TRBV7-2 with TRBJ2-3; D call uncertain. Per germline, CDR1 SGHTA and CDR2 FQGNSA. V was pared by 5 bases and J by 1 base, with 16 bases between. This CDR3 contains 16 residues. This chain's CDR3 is CASSLGGRVGTDTQYF. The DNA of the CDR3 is TGTGCCAGCAGCCTAGGTGGGCGCGTGGGCACAGATACGCAGTATTTT.

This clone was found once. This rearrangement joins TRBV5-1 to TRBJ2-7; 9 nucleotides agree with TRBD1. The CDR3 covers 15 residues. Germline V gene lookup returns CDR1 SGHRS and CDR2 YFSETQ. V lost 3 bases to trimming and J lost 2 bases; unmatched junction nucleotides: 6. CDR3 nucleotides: TGCGCCAGCAGCTCCGGGACAGGGAGGGCCTACGAGCAGTACTTC. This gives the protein CASSSGTGRAYEQYF.

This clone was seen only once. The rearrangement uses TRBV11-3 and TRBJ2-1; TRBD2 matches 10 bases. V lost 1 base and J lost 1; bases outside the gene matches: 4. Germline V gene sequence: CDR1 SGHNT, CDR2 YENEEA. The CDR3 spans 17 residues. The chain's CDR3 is CASSLASGSLSYNEQFF. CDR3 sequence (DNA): TGTGCCAGCAGCTTAGCTAGCGGGAGTTTGTCCTACAATGAGCAGTTCTTC. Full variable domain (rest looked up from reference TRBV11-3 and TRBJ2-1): EAGVVQSPRYKIIEKKQPVAFWCNPISGHNTLYWYLQNLGQGPELLIRYENEEAVDDSQLPKDRFSAERLKGVDSTLKIQPAELGDSAVYLCASSLASGSLSYNEQFFGPGTRLTVL.

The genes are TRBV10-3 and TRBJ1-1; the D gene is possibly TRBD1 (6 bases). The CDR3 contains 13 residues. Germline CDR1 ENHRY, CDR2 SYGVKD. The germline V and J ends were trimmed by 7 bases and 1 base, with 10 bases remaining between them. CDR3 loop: CAIKDRPNTEAFF. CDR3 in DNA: TGTGCCATCAAGGACAGACCGAACACTGAAGCTTTCTTT.

The CDR3 spells CASSPSLSPETGLLVRAGNTIYF. CDR3 DNA: TGTGCCAGCAGCCCAAGTCTCTCCCCAGAGACAGGGTTACTAGTAAGAGCCGGAAACACCATATATTTT. The chain couples TRBV9 to TRBJ1-3, with 7 bases fitting TRBD1. Germline V lookup: CDR1 SGDLS, CDR2 YYNGEE. Trimming cost V 4 bases and J 4 bases; bases outside gene matches: 32. The CDR3 sequence is 23 residues long.

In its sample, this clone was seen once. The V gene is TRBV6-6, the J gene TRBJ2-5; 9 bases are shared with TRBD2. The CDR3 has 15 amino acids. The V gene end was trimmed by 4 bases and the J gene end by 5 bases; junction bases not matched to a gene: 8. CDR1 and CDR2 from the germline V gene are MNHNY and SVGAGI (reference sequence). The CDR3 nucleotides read TGTGCCAGCAGTTCGGCGGGGGGGGGTATGGAGACCCAGTACTTC. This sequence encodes CASSSAGGGMETQYF.

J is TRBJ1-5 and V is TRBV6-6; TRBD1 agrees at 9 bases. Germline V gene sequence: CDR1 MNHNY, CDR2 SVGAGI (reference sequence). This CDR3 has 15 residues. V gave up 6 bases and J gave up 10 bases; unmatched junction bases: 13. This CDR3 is CASRPGQGTISPQHF. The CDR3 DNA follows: TGTGCCAGCAGACCGGGACAGGGAACGATCAGCCCCCAGCATTTT.

The chain's CDR3 is CASSFASGSLVNEQFF. The CDR3, as DNA: TGTGCCAGCAGTTTCGCTAGCGGGTCCCTAGTCAATGAGCAGTTCTTC. The rearrangement joins TRBV27 to TRBJ2-1, with 8 nucleotides matching TRBD2. V lost 3 bases to trimming and J lost 6 bases; unmatched junction nucleotides: 10. From germline, CDR1 is MNHEY and CDR2 SMNVEV (reference sequence). The CDR3 sequence is 16 residues long.

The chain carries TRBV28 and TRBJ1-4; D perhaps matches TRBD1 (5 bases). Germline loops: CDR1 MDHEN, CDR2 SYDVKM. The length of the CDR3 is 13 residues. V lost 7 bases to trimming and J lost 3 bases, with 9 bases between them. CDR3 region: CASKTGSNEKLFF. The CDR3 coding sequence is TGTGCCAGCAAAACAGGTTCTAATGAAAAACTGTTTTTT. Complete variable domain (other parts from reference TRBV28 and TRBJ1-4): DVKVTQSSRYLVKRTGEKVFLECVQDMDHENMFWYRQDPGLGLRLIYFSYDVKMKEKGDIPEGYSVSREKKERFSLILESASTNQTSMYLCASKTGSNEKLFFGSGTQLSVL.

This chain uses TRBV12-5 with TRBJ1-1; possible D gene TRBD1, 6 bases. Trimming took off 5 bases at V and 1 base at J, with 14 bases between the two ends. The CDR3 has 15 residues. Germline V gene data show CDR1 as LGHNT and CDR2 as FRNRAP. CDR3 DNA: TGTGCTAGTGGTCTGATACAGGGCCGGAACACTGAAGCTTTCTTT. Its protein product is CASGLIQGRNTEAFF.

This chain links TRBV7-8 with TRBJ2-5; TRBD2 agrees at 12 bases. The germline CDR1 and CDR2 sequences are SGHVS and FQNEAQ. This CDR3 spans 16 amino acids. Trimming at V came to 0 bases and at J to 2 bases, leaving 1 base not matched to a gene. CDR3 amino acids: CASSLAGLAGQETQYF. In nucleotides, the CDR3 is TGTGCCAGCAGCTTAGCGGGACTAGCGGGTCAAGAGACCCAGTACTTC.

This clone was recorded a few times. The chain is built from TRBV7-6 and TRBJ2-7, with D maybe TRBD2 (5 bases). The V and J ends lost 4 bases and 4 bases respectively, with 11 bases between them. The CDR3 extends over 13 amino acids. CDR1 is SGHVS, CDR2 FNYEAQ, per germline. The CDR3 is CASSSRGGYEQYF. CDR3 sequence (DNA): TGTGCCAGCAGCTCCCGCGGCGGGTACGAGCAGTACTTC.

The CDR3 bases are TGTGCCAGCAGTCGGCAGGGGCGCAGGGAGCCCCAGCATTTT. This translates into CASSRQGRREPQHF. This chain joins TRBV6-1 and TRBJ1-5, with a possible D match to TRBD1 (6 bases). With 5 bases removed from V and 8 bases from J, the gap between germline ends came to 16 bases. The CDR3 totals 14 residues. Germline V gene lookup returns CDR1 MNHNS and CDR2 SASEGT.

CDR3 region: CASSAWSGRQNEQFF. CDR3 DNA sequence: TGTGCCAGCAGCGCCTGGAGCGGGAGACAAAATGAGCAGTTCTTC. The chain combines TRBV11-2 with TRBJ2-1; 8 bases align to TRBD2. The germline gives CDR1 SGHAT, CDR2 FQNNGV. The CDR3 has 15 amino acids. The V and J ends lost 5 bases and 7 bases, in that order; junction bases with no gene match: 10.

The CDR3 protein is CASSQAGQRFTDTQYF. The CDR3 nucleotides read TGCGCCAGCAGCCAAGCGGGACAGCGCTTCACAGATACGCAGTATTTT. The J gene is TRBJ2-3, the V gene TRBV4-1; 7 positions agree with TRBD1. V gave up 1 base and J gave up 2 bases; unmatched junction bases: 6. This CDR3 has 16 residues. Germline-derived CDR1 and CDR2 are MGHRA and YSYEKL.

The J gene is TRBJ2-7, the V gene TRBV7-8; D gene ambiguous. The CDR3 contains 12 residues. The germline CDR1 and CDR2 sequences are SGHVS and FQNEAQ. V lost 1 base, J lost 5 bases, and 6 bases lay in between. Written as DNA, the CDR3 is TGTGCCAGCAGCTTAGGAGGCCACGAGCAGTACTTC. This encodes CASSLGGHEQYF.

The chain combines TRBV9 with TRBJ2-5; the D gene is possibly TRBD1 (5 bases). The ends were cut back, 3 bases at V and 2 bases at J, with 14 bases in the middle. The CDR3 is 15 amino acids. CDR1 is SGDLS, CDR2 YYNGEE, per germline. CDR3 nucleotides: TGTGCCAGCAGCGATGGTGGGGCGGAGCAAGAGACCCAGTACTTC. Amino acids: CASSDGGAEQETQYF. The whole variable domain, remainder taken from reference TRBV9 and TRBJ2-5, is DSGVTQTPKHLITATGQRVTLRCSPRSGDLSVYWYQQSLDQGLQFLIQYYNGEERAKGNILERFSAQQFPDLHSELNLSSLELGDSALYFCASSDGGAEQETQYFGPGTRLLVL.

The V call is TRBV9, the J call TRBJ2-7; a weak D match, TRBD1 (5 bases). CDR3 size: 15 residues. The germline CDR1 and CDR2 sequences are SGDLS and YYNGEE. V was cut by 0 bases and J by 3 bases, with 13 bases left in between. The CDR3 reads CASSVAAGMSYEQYF. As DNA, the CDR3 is TGTGCCAGCAGCGTAGCGGCAGGGATGAGCTACGAGCAGTACTTC.

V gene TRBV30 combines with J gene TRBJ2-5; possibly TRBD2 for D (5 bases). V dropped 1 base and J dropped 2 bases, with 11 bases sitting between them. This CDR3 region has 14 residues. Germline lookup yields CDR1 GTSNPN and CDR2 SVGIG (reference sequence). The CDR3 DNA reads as TGTGCCTGGAGTGGAGGCGAGGGACAAGAGACCCAGTACTTC. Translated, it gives CAWSGGEGQETQYF.

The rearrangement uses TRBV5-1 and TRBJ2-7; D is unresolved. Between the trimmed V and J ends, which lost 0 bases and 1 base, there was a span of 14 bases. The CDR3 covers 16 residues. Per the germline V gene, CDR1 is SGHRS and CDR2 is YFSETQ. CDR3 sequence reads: CASSLAVAGASYEQYF. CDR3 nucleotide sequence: TGCGCCAGCAGCTTGGCCGTGGCAGGCGCATCCTACGAGCAGTACTTC.